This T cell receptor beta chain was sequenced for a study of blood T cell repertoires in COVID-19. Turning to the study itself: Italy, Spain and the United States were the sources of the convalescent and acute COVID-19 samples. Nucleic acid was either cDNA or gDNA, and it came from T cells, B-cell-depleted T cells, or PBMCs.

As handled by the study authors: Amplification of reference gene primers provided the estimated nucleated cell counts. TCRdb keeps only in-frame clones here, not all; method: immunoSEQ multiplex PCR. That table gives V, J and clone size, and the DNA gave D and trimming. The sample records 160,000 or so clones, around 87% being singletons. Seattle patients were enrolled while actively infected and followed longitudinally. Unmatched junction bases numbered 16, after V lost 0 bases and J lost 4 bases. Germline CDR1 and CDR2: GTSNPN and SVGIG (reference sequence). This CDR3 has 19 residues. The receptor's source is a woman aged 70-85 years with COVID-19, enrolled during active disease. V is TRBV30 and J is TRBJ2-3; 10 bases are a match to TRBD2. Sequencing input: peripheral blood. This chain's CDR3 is CAWSVMWPSGGSGADTQYF. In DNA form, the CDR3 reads TGTGCCTGGAGTGTAATGTGGCCTAGCGGGGGAAGTGGGGCAGATACGCAGTATTTT. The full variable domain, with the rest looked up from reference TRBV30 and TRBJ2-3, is SQTIHQWPATLVQPVGSPLSLECTVEGTSNPNLYWYRQAAGRGLQLLFYSVGIGQISSEVPQNLSASRPQDRQFILSSKKLLLSDSGFYLCAWSVMWPSGGSGADTQYFGPGTRLTVL.